The following is a T cell receptor beta chain sequence with its context. Germline lookup yields CDR1 MNHNS and CDR2 SASEGT. The CDR3 is 15 amino acids. V was pared by 6 bases and J by 3 bases, with 5 bases of the junction left unmatched. The data were taken from a study of CD8+ T cells in alopecia areata. Following extraction, RNA underwent reverse transcription to cDNA, which served as the sequencing template. Libraries were prepared by immunoSEQ multiplex PCR; TCRdb keeps only in-frame clonotypes and omits some of them. The table records under 35,000 clones, 60% to 85% of them present only once. Patients with alopecia areata provided lesional scalp punch biopsies as well as peripheral blood.

This sequence was found in a human donor with alopecia areata. This rearrangement joins TRBV6-1 to TRBJ2-3, with 11 bases aligning to TRBD2. Sequencing was carried out using NKG2D-low CD8+ T cells sorted from blood. For the CDR3, the DNA is TGTGCCAGCAGGGTACTAGCGGGAGCTACAGATACGCAGTATTTT. Translated, it gives CASRVLAGATDTQYF.